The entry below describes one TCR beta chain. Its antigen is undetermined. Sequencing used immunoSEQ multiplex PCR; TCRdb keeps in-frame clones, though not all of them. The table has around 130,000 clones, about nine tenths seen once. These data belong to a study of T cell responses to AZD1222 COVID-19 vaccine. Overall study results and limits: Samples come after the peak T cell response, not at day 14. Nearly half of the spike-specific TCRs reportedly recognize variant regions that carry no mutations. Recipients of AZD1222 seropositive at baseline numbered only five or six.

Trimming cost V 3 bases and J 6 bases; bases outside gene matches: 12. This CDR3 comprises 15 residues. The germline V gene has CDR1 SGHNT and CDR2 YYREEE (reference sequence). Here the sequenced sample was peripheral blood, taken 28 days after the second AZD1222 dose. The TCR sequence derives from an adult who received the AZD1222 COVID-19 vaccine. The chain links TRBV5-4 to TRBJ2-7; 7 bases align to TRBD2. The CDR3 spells CASSSPRGSQPEQYF. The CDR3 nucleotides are TGTGCCAGCAGCTCCCCGCGGGGGTCCCAGCCCGAGCAGTACTTC.